The 19 T cell receptor beta chains listed next were all sequenced from one sample in a study of T cells in localized non-small cell lung cancer. Sequencing was performed with immunoSEQ multiplex PCR; in TCRdb, only in-frame clones are kept and a portion is missing. The sample gives tens of thousands of clones, 85% to 90% of which show up once; approximately 6% is in the top ten. Sample: PBMCs, taken before any cancer treatment. The source is a man aged 40 to 70 with stage II lung adenocarcinoma.

In its sample, this clone was seen a few times. The CDR3 nucleotides read TGTGCCTGGAGCCGACAGGGAAACACTGAAGCTTTCTTT. As protein: CAWSRQGNTEAFF. V is TRBV30 and J is TRBJ1-1; TRBD1 matches at 7 bases. The germline V gene encodes CDR1 GTSNPN and CDR2 SVGIG (reference sequence). This CDR3 has 13 amino acids. V lost 3 bases to trimming and J lost 2 bases; unmatched junction nucleotides: 3.

The chain combines TRBV30 with TRBJ2-3; weak D call: TRBD2 (5 bases). V lost 2 bases and J lost 6, with 9 bases in between. Germline values: CDR1 GTSNPN, CDR2 SVGIG (reference sequence). The CDR3 has 12 residues. The CDR3 DNA reads as TGTGCCTGGAGTCTTGCGGGCGATACGCAGTATTTT. It specifies CAWSLAGDTQYF.

This rearrangement joins TRBV29-1 to TRBJ1-2; D unclear. Deletions cut 2 bases from V and 8 bases from J, with 6 bases between. From germline, CDR1 is SQVTM and CDR2 ANQGSEA. The CDR3 is 10 residues long. CDR3 sequence reads: CSVEPNGYTF. The CDR3 region has the DNA TGCAGCGTTGAACCAAACGGCTACACCTTC. Together with reference TRBV29-1 and TRBJ1-2, the CDR3 gives the full variable domain: SAVISQKPSRDICQRGTSLTIQCQVDSQVTMMFWYRQQPGQSLTLIATANQGSEATYESGFVIDKFPISRPNLTFSTLTVSNMSPEDSSIYLCSVEPNGYTFGSGTRLTVV.

The V gene is TRBV11-1, the J gene TRBJ1-3, with a weak D call TRBD1 (6 bases). Germline V lookup: CDR1 SGHAT, CDR2 FQDESV (reference sequence). V was cut by 5 bases and J by 1 base, with 15 bases left in between. The CDR3 contains 16 residues. The CDR3 nucleotides read TGTGCCAGCAGCCCCCCGACAGGTACTTCTGGAAACACCATATATTTT. Translating it yields CASSPPTGTSGNTIYF. The variable domain in full, with the rest retrieved from reference TRBV11-1 and TRBJ1-3, is EAEVAQSPRYKITEKSQAVAFWCDPISGHATLYWYRQILGQGPELLVQFQDESVVDDSQLPKDRFSAERLKGVDSTLKIQPAELGDSAMYLCASSPPTGTSGNTIYFGEGSWLTVV.

The V and J genes are TRBV27 and TRBJ2-7; tentative D call: TRBD2 (6 bases). In germline, CDR1 is MNHEY, CDR2 SMNVEV (reference sequence). This CDR3 comprises 13 residues. V was cut by 6 bases and J by 3 bases, with 12 bases left in between. The CDR3 protein is CASRWTGGYEQYF. CDR3 nucleotide sequence: TGTGCCAGCAGATGGACCGGGGGCTACGAGCAGTACTTC.

This clone has just one count. The V and J genes are TRBV5-1 and TRBJ1-4; D gene uncertain. The ends were cut back, 0 bases at V and 6 bases at J, with 9 bases in the middle. Looked up from germline, CDR1 is SGHRS and CDR2 is YFSETQ. The CDR3 is 14 amino acids. The CDR3 is CASSLESRDEKLFF. The CDR3 region has the DNA TGCGCCAGCAGCTTGGAATCCCGGGATGAAAAACTGTTTTTT.

This sequence joins TRBV27 and TRBJ2-7; weak D call: TRBD2 (6 bases). CDR1 is MNHEY and CDR2 is SMNVEV in the germline V gene (reference sequence). The V gene lost 3 bases and the J gene lost 5 bases, with 11 bases spanning the gap. The length of the CDR3 is 13 residues. The CDR3 loop reads CASSLAGRNEQYF. The CDR3 region has the DNA TGTGCCAGCAGTTTGGCAGGGAGGAACGAGCAGTACTTC.

The chain uses TRBV6-5 and TRBJ2-7; 11 bases agree with TRBD1. The CDR3 consists of 14 residues. The germline gives CDR1 MNHEY, CDR2 SVGAGI. V dropped 7 bases and J dropped 4; count of bases not matched to a gene: 6. CDR3 nucleotide sequence: TGTGCCAGCAAAAGGGGACAGGGGGTTTACGAGCAGTACTTC. It is translated as CASKRGQGVYEQYF.

This chain uses TRBV6-5 with TRBJ2-5, with TRBD2 matching over 7 bases. The V segment lost 2 bases and the J segment 6 bases; nucleotides outside the gene matches: 9. Germline V gene lookup returns CDR1 MNHEY and CDR2 SVGAGI. The CDR3 has 15 amino acids. The CDR3 DNA reads TGTGCCAGCAGTTACGCAGCGGGGAGTAGGAAGACCCAGTACTTC. This encodes CASSYAAGSRKTQYF.

The CDR3 region is CASSPRASGYQETQYF. The CDR3 region has the DNA TGTGCCAGCAGCCCTCGGGCTAGCGGGTACCAAGAGACCCAGTACTTC. The rearrangement links TRBV7-8 to TRBJ2-5; 8 bases map to TRBD2. The V and J ends lost 5 bases and 0 bases, in that order; junction bases with no gene match: 8. CDR3 length: 16 residues. Germline CDR1 reads SGHVS; CDR2 reads FQNEAQ.

The genes are TRBV5-5 and TRBJ2-5; 8 bases align to TRBD1. From germline, CDR1 is SGHKS and CDR2 YYEKEE (reference sequence). The J segment lost 2 bases and the V segment lost 4 bases, leaving 10 bases of the junction unmatched. CDR3 size: 16 residues. The CDR3 reads CASSREGQVFQETQYF. The CDR3 bases are TGTGCCAGCAGCCGCGAGGGACAGGTATTTCAAGAGACCCAGTACTTC.

J is TRBJ1-2 and V is TRBV5-6; D is ambiguous. The V end lost 0 bases, the J end lost 2 bases, and 11 bases lay between the germline ends. The CDR3 runs to 15 residues. Germline CDR1 reads SGHDT; CDR2 reads YYEEEE. CDR3: CASSLVSVRNYGYTF. The CDR3 coding sequence is TGTGCCAGCAGCTTGGTTTCGGTGAGGAACTATGGCTACACCTTC. Variable domain in full (rest from reference TRBV5-6 and TRBJ1-2): DAGVTQSPTHLIKTRGQQVTLRCSPKSGHDTVSWYQQALGQGPQFIFQYYEEEERQRGNFPDRFSGHQFPNYSSELNVNALLLGDSALYLCASSLVSVRNYGYTFGSGTRLTVV.

This clone was observed a single time. The rearrangement uses TRBV7-8 and TRBJ1-5; D unresolved. Germline CDR1 and CDR2: SGHVS and FQNEAQ. V was shortened by 3 bases and J by 4 bases, with 4 bases between the two germline ends. This CDR3 has 12 residues. The CDR3 is CASSFGNQPQHF. The CDR3 DNA reads as TGTGCCAGCAGCTTTGGGAATCAGCCCCAGCATTTT.

Sample share makes this clone medium-sized (0.01 to 0.1%). The chain joins TRBV6-5 to TRBJ1-4; 9 nucleotides match TRBD1. The germline gives CDR1 MNHEY, CDR2 SVGAGI. With V trimmed by 6 bases and J by 8 bases, 7 bases remained unmatched. The CDR3 has 14 amino acids. The CDR3 DNA is TGTGCCAGCAGACCGACAGGGGGAGGGGAAAAACTGTTTTTT. Its protein is CASRPTGGGEKLFF.

The chain employs TRBV5-8 and TRBJ2-7, with D perhaps TRBD1 (5 bases). The germline CDR1 and CDR2 sequences are SGHTS and YDEGEE. CDR3 length: 16 residues. Between the trimmed V and J ends, which lost 4 bases and 1 base, there was a span of 18 bases. The CDR3: CASSPYPDILSYEQYF. In DNA, the CDR3 is TGTGCCAGCAGCCCGTACCCGGACATCTTATCCTACGAGCAGTACTTC.

This chain uses TRBV6-4 with TRBJ1-2; no firm D call. V was trimmed by 6 bases and J by 4 bases, leaving 15 bases between them. Germline-derived CDR1 and CDR2 are MRHNA and SNTAGT. This CDR3 has 14 amino acids. CDR3 protein: CASRAVPGGYGYTF. CDR3 DNA: TGTGCCAGCAGAGCCGTCCCGGGAGGCTATGGCTACACCTTC.

The genes are TRBV28 and TRBJ2-4; 8 bases agree with TRBD1. The V gene's germline CDR1 is MDHEN and CDR2 SYDVKM. This CDR3 is 16 amino acids long. Unmatched junction bases numbered 6, after V lost 5 bases and J lost 0 bases. This chain's CDR3 is CASSQDRALAKNIQYF. The CDR3 DNA follows: TGTGCCAGCAGTCAGGACAGGGCCCTAGCCAAAAACATTCAGTACTTC.

This rearrangement joins TRBV11-1 to TRBJ2-1; no clear D. Germline V lookup: CDR1 SGHAT, CDR2 FQDESV (reference sequence). This CDR3 is 14 amino acids long. The V and J ends lost 2 bases and 8 bases respectively, with 13 bases between them. CDR3 sequence reads: CASSLLGYVDEQFF. CDR3 bases: TGTGCCAGCAGCTTATTGGGGTACGTCGATGAGCAGTTCTTC. Combining the CDR3 with reference TRBV11-1 and TRBJ2-1 gives the whole variable domain EAEVAQSPRYKITEKSQAVAFWCDPISGHATLYWYRQILGQGPELLVQFQDESVVDDSQLPKDRFSAERLKGVDSTLKIQPAELGDSAMYLCASSLLGYVDEQFFGPGTRLTVL.

The chain combines TRBV4-3 with TRBJ2-2; D call uncertain. Germline V CDR1 and CDR2: LGHNA, YSLEER. This CDR3 contains 15 residues. V gave up 0 bases and J gave up 3 bases, with 8 bases separating them. CDR3 DNA: TGCGCCAGCAGCCAAGATCCAGGTTACACCGGGGAGCTGTTTTTT. Translated: CASSQDPGYTGELFF.